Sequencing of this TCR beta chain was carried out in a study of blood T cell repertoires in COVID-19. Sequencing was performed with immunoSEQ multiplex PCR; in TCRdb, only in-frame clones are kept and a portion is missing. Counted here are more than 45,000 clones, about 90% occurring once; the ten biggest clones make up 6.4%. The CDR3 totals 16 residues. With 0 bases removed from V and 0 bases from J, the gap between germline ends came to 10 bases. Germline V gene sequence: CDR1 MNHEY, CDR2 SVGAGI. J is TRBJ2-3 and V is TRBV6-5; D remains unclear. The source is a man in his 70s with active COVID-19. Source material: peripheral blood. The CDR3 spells CASSYSLSSSTDTQYF. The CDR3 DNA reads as TGTGCCAGCAGTTACTCCCTGTCCAGTAGCACAGATACGCAGTATTTT.